The T cell receptor (beta chain) described here comes from a study of T cell changes during pregnancy in multiple sclerosis. The CDR3 extends over 13 amino acids. V shed 4 bases, J shed 3 bases, and the junction held 5 bases outside the gene matches. The germline gives CDR1 SQVTM, CDR2 ANQGSEA. Libraries were prepared by immunoSEQ multiplex PCR; TCRdb keeps only in-frame clonotypes and omits some of them. Of fewer than 85,000 clones listed, 93% are singletons. Sequenced here: peripheral blood, sampled in the second trimester of pregnancy. The V and J genes are TRBV29-1 and TRBJ2-7; 8 bases fit TRBD1. This TCR was sampled from a female donor with multiple sclerosis, enrolled in a pregnancy study. The CDR3 loop reads CSVGAGGHYEQYF. The CDR3 DNA is TGCAGCGTTGGGGCAGGGGGCCACTACGAGCAGTACTTC.